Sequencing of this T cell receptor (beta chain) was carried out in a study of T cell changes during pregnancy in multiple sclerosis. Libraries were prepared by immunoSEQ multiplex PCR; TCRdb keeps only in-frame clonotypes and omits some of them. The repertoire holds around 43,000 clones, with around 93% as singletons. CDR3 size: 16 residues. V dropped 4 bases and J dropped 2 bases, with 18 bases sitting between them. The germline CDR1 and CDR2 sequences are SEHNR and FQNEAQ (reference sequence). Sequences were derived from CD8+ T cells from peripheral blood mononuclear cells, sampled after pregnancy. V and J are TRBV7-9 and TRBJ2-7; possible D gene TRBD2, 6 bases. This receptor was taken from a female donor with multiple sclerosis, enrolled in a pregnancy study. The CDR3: CASSSPSEGGTYEQYF. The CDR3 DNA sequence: TGTGCCAGCAGCTCCCCTTCGGAGGGAGGAACCTACGAGCAGTACTTC.